The 14 T cell receptor beta chains presented below share a single source sample, sequenced in a study of blood T cell repertoires in COVID-19. TCRdb's copy holds only in-frame clones and misses some; the assay was immunoSEQ multiplex PCR. The sample gives about 83,000 clones, 75% to 90% of which show up once; 3% is in the top ten. Source material: peripheral blood. These receptors were taken from a woman between 45 and 65 years old with active or convalescent COVID-19.

The chain is built from TRBV19 and TRBJ1-5, with D possibly TRBD1 on 5 matching bases. V lost 2 bases to trimming and J lost 1 base, with 15 bases between them. The germline CDR1 and CDR2 sequences are LNHDA and SQIVND (reference sequence). The CDR3 is 17 amino acids. The CDR3 nucleotides read TGTGCCAGTAGTATAAATCAGGGTTTAGGGAGCAATCAGCCCCAGCATTTT. As protein: CASSINQGLGSNQPQHF.

The CDR3 region is CASSPRNRVAEAFF. The DNA of the CDR3 is TGTGCCAGCAGCCCCAGAAACAGGGTGGCTGAAGCTTTCTTT. The V gene is TRBV9, the J gene TRBJ1-1, with a possible D match to TRBD1 (6 bases). The CDR3 spans 14 residues. Trimming took 4 bases from V and 6 from J, leaving 16 bases between them. Germline assignment: CDR1 SGDLS and CDR2 YYNGEE. The full variable domain, its missing parts supplied by reference TRBV9 and TRBJ1-1, is DSGVTQTPKHLITATGQRVTLRCSPRSGDLSVYWYQQSLDQGLQFLIQYYNGEERAKGNILERFSAQQFPDLHSELNLSSLELGDSALYFCASSPRNRVAEAFFGQGTRLTVV.

The chain recombines TRBV12-5 with TRBJ1-6, with TRBD1 identical over 9 bases. The CDR3 covers 14 residues. The junction had 5 bases not matched to a gene; V was cut back by 5 bases and J by 9 bases. From germline, CDR1 is LGHNT and CDR2 FRNRAP. For the CDR3, the DNA is TGTGCTAGTGGTAACAGGGGGCGCAGTTCACCCCTCCACTTT. Translated: CASGNRGRSSPLHF.

The chain recombines TRBV4-2 with TRBJ1-5, with D uncertain. The CDR3 is 13 residues long. With 0 bases removed from V and 6 bases from J, the gap between germline ends came to 6 bases. Germline values: CDR1 LGHNA, CDR2 YNFKEQ. This chain's CDR3 is CASSQEVGQPQHF. The DNA of the CDR3 is TGTGCCAGCAGCCAAGAGGTCGGTCAGCCCCAGCATTTT.

The DNA for the CDR3 is TGTGCCAGCAGTGGGGGGCCCTGGCTGGGCACTAATGAAAAACTGTTTTTT. Translated: CASSGGPWLGTNEKLFF. The J gene is TRBJ1-4, the V gene TRBV25-1, with a weak D call TRBD1 (6 bases). The ends were cut back, 4 bases at V and 2 bases at J, with 17 bases in the middle. Germline lookup yields CDR1 MGHDK and CDR2 SYGVNS. This CDR3 is 17 amino acids long.

The chain has TRBV19 and TRBJ2-5; 10 bases map to TRBD2. Germline-derived CDR1 and CDR2 are LNHDA and SQIVND (reference sequence). This CDR3 has 15 residues. V lost 4 bases to trimming and J lost 4 bases; unmatched junction nucleotides: 6. CDR3 in amino acids: CASSTIAGGRETQYF. CDR3 nucleotides: TGTGCCAGTAGTACCATAGCGGGGGGTAGAGAGACCCAGTACTTC.

The rearrangement links TRBV25-1 to TRBJ1-1, with TRBD1 matching over 7 bases. V trimming: 3 bases; J trimming: 8 bases; junction bases outside the gene matches: 6. CDR3 size: 13 residues. Germline lookup yields CDR1 MGHDK and CDR2 SYGVNS. The CDR3 region is CASSERQGSEAFF. The DNA for the CDR3 is TGTGCCAGCAGTGAGAGACAGGGCTCCGAAGCTTTCTTT.

The chain joins TRBV5-1 to TRBJ2-1; D perhaps matches TRBD1 (7 bases). Deletions cut 3 bases from V and 1 base from J, with 11 bases between. There are 15 residues in the CDR3. The germline CDR1 and CDR2 sequences are SGHRS and YFSETQ. CDR3 in DNA: TGCGCCAGCAGCTCGGGGGACAGTTCCTACAATGAGCAGTTCTTC. Translation: CASSSGDSSYNEQFF.

The rearrangement links TRBV7-2 to TRBJ2-1; possible D gene TRBD1, 5 bases. In germline, CDR1 is SGHTA, CDR2 FQGNSA. This CDR3 contains 12 residues. Between the trimmed V and J ends, which lost 4 bases and 7 bases, there was a span of 8 bases. The CDR3 loop reads CASSSGPNEQFF. In DNA form, the CDR3 reads TGTGCCAGCAGCTCAGGGCCAAATGAGCAGTTCTTC.

The chain employs TRBV5-4 and TRBJ2-1; D perhaps matches TRBD1 (7 bases). CDR3 length: 16 residues. CDR1 and CDR2 (germline): SGHNT, YYREEE (reference sequence). The ends were cut back, 0 bases at V and 3 bases at J, with 13 bases in the middle. The CDR3 sequence is CASSLGGQGGYNEQFF. DNA of the CDR3: TGTGCCAGCAGCTTGGGAGGTCAGGGGGGCTACAATGAGCAGTTCTTC.

The chain has TRBV4-3 and TRBJ2-2; possible D gene TRBD2, 6 bases. Trimming pared 1 base from V and 2 bases from J, leaving 11 bases between. CDR3 length equals 16 residues. CDR1 is LGHNA, CDR2 YSLEER, per germline. This CDR3 reads CASSQAAGRNTGELFF. CDR3 in DNA: TGCGCCAGCAGCCAAGCTGCGGGGAGAAACACCGGGGAGCTGTTTTTT.

The chain employs TRBV6-5 and TRBJ1-5; D gene uncertain. Germline CDR1 and CDR2: MNHEY and SVGAGI. The CDR3 consists of 13 residues. Trimming cost V 8 bases and J 4 bases, with 12 bases left between them. CDR3 DNA: TGTGCCAGCGACATCGTAAAGAATCAGCCCCAGCATTTT. Translating it yields CASDIVKNQPQHF.

The CDR3 loop reads CASSSGTGDEQFF. The CDR3 coding sequence is TGTGCCTCAAGCAGCGGGACGGGCGATGAGCAGTTCTTC. The V gene is TRBV21-1, the J gene TRBJ2-1; whether TRBD2, the table's D call, matches the DNA was not checked. TRBV21-1 is shown as a pseudogene. This CDR3 is built from 13 residues.

V usage is TRBV5-1 and J usage is TRBJ2-3; tentative D call: TRBD2 (5 bases). The CDR3 length is 11 residues. V was cut by 5 bases and J by 4 bases, with 5 bases left in between. Germline V gene data show CDR1 as SGHRS and CDR2 as YFSETQ. The CDR3 bases are TGCGCCAGCAGGGAGGCAGATACGCAGTATTTT. Its translation: CASREADTQYF.